This T cell receptor (beta chain) was sequenced during a study of beta chain features in type 1 diabetes. The CDR3 contains 15 residues. Germline CDR1 reads SGHDT; CDR2 reads YYEEEE. V gave up 4 bases and J gave up 4 bases; unmatched junction bases: 3. This clone has only a few counts. Antigen specificity is unknown. Points from the study as a whole: Across all four CD4+ subsets, people with type 1 diabetes showed modestly shorter TCRB CDR3s.

As every portion of the isolated RNA was reverse transcribed, the sequencing read expressed TCRB transcripts. TCRdb's copy holds only in-frame clones and misses some; the assay was immunoSEQ multiplex PCR. The data show about 270,000 clones, 13% to 15% seen once. Sequencing was carried out using naive CD4+ T cells from blood. V is TRBV5-6 and J is TRBJ2-1; TRBD2 aligns across 12 bases. The sequence came from a man aged 25 to 40 with type 1 diabetes. The CDR3 loop is CASSKTSGRYNEQFF. CDR3 sequence (DNA): TGTGCCAGCAGCAAGACTAGCGGGAGATACAATGAGCAGTTCTTC.